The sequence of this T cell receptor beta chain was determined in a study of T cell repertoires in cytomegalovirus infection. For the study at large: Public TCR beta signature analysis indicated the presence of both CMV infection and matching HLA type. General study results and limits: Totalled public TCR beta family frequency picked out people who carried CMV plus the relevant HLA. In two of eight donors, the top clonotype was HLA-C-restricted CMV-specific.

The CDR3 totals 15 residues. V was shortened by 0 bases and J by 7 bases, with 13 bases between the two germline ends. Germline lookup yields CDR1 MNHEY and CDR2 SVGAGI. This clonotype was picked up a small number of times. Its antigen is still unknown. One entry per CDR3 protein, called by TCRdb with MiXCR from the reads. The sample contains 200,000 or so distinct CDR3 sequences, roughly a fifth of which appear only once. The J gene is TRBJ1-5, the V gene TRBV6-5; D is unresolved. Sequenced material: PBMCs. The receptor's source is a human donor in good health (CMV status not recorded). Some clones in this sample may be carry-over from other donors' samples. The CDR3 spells CASSYSHGFDQPQHF. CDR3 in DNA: TGTGCCAGCAGTTACTCTCACGGGTTTGACCAGCCCCAGCATTTT.